The table lists the clone carrying this T cell receptor (beta chain) with a few counts. As yet, its antigen is unknown. This sample's time point: persistent/refractory GD, antithyroid drugs over 5 years with positive TRAb. Researchers made the TCR library from RNA that was extracted from PBMCs. In building TCR beta libraries, iRepertoire HTBI primers were used together with Arm-PCR of CDR3 regions. Methods used by the authors: The study identified roughly 59 TRBV and around 15 TRBJ segments across samples. TCRdb independently ran MiXCR on the multiplex PCR reads; one entry per CDR3 protein. Clone size and V and J calls follow TCRdb, not the original study. The table includes roughly 450,000 distinct CDR3 sequences, about a quarter detected once. CDR3 length equals 15 residues. The ends were cut back, 3 bases at V and 0 bases at J, with 9 bases in the middle. The entry originates in a study of regulatory T cells in long-lasting Graves disease.

Study-level points and caveats: Compared with new cases, persistent Graves' patients showed reduced TCR diversity. Favored usage of TRBV28, TRBJ1-2 and TRBJ2-5 was recorded in persistent disease. With some 2,800 shared public clonotypes, persistent patients exceeded new patients, who shared about a thousand.

Sequenced here: peripheral blood mononuclear cells (PBMCs), sampled when the disease was refractory, from a patient treated with antithyroid drugs. The clonotype was recovered from a female donor with Graves disease. The chain couples TRBV12-3 or TRBV12-4 to TRBJ1-5, with D possibly being TRBD1 (5 bases). The CDR3 region is CASSFGGPSNQPQHF. The DNA for the CDR3 is TGTGCCAGCAGTTTCGGGGGACCTAGCAATCAGCCCCAGCATTTT.